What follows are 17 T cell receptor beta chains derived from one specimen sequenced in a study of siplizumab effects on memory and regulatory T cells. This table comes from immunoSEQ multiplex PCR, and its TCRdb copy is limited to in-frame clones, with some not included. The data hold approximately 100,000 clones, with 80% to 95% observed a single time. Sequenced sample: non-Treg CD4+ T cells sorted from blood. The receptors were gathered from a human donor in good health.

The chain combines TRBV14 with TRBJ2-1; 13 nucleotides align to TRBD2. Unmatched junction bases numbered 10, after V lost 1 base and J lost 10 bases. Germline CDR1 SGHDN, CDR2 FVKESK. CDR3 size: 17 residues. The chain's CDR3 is CASSQGSGTSGAREQFF. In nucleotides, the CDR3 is TGTGCCAGCAGCCAAGGCTCTGGGACTAGCGGGGCTCGCGAGCAGTTCTTC.

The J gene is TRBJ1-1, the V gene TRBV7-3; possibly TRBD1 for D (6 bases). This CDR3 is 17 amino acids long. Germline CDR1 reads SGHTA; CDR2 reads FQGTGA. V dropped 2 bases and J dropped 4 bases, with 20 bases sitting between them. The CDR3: CASSLGGGRMVATEAFF. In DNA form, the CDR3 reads TGTGCCAGCAGCTTAGGTGGGGGGCGCATGGTCGCCACTGAAGCTTTCTTT.

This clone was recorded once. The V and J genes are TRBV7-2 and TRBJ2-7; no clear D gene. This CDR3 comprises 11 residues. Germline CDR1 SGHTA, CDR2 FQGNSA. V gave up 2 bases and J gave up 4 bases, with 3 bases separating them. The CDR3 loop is CASSLHYEQYF. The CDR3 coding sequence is TGTGCCAGCAGCTTACATTACGAGCAGTACTTC.

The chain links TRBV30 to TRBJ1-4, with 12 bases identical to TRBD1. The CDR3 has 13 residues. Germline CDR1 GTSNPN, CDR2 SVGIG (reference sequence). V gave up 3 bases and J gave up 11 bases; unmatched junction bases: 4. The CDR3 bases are TGTGCCTGGAGGGGGGGACAGGGGGCGAAACTGTTTTTT. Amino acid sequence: CAWRGGQGAKLFF.

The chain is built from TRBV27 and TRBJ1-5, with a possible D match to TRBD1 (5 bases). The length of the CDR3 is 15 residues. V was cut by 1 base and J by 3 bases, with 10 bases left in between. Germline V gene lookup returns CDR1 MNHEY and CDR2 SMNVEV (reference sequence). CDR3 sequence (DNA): TGTGCCAGCAGTTTATTGGGGGACCTCAATCAGCCCCAGCATTTT. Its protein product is CASSLLGDLNQPQHF.

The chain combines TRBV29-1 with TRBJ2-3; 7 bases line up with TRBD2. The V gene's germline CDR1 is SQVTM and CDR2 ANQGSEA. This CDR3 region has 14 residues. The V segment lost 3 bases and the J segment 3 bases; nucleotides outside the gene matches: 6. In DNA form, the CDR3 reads TGCAGCGTTGAGCGGGGGAGGGGAACAGATACGCAGTATTTT. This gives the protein CSVERGRGTDTQYF.

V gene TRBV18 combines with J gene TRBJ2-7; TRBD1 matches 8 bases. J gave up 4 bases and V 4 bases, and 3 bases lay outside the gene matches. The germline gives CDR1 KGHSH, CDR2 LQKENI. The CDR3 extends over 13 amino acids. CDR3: CASSRGQDYEQYF. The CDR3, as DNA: TGTGCCAGCTCACGGGGACAGGATTACGAGCAGTACTTC.

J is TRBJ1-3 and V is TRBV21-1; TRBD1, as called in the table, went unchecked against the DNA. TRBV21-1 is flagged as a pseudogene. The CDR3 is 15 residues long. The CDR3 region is CASRKTVVRGNTIYF. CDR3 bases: TGTGCCAGCAGGAAGACAGTAGTTAGGGGAAACACCATATATTTT.

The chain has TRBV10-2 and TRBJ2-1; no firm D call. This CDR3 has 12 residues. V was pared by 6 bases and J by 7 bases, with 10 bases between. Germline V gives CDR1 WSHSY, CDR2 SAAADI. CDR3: CASSYDGNEQFF. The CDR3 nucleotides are TGCGCCAGCAGCTACGACGGGAATGAGCAGTTCTTC.

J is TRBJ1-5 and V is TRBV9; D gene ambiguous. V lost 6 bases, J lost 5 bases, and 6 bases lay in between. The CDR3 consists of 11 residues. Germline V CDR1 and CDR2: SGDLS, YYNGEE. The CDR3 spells CASINHQPQHF. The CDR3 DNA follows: TGTGCCAGCATCAACCATCAGCCCCAGCATTTT.

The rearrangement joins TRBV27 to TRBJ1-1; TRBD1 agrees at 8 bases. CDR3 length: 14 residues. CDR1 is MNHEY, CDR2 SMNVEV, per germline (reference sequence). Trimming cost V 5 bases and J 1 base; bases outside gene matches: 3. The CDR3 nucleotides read TGTGCCAGCAGTAACAGGGGGGCGAACACTGAAGCTTTCTTT. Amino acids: CASSNRGANTEAFF.

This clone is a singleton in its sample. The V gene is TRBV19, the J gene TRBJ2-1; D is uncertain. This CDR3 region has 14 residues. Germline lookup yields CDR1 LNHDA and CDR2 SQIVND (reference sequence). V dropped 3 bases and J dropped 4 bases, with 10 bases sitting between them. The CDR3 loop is CASSIGQTYNEQFF. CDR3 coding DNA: TGTGCCAGTAGTATCGGCCAGACTTACAATGAGCAGTTCTTC.

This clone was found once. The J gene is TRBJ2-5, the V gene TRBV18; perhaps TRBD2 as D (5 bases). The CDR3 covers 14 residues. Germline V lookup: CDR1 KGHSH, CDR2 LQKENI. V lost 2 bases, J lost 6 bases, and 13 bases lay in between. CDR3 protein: CASSPRGFEKTQYF. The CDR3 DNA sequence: TGTGCCAGCTCACCAAGAGGGTTTGAAAAGACCCAGTACTTC. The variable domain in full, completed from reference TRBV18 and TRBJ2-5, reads NAGVMQNPRHLVRRRGQEARLRCSPMKGHSHVYWYRQLPEEGLKFMVYLQKENIIDESGMPKERFSAEFPKEGPSILRIQQVVRGDSAAYFCASSPRGFEKTQYFGPGTRLLVL.

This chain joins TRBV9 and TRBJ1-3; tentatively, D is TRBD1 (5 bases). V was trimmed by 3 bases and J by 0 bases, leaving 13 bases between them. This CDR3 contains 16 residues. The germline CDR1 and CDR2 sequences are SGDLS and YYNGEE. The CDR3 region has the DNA TGTGCCAGCAGCGGAGTGGGGGGTGTCTCTGGAAACACCATATATTTT. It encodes CASSGVGGVSGNTIYF. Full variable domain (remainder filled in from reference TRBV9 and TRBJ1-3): DSGVTQTPKHLITATGQRVTLRCSPRSGDLSVYWYQQSLDQGLQFLIQYYNGEERAKGNILERFSAQQFPDLHSELNLSSLELGDSALYFCASSGVGGVSGNTIYFGEGSWLTVV.

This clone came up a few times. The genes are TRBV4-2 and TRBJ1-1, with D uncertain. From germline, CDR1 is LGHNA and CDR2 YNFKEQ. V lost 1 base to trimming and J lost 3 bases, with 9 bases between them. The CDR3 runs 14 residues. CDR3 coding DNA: TGTGCCAGCAGCCAAGTTGTTCGGGACACTGAAGCTTTCTTT. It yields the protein CASSQVVRDTEAFF.

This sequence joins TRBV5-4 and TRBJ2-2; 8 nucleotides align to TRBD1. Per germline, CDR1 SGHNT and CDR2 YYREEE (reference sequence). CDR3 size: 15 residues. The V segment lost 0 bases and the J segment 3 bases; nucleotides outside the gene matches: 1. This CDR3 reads CASSLGQGYTGELFF. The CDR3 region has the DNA TGTGCCAGCAGCTTGGGACAGGGGTACACCGGGGAGCTGTTTTTT. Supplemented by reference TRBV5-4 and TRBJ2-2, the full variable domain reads ETGVTQSPTHLIKTRGQQVTLRCSSQSGHNTVSWYQQALGQGPQFIFQYYREEENGRGNFPPRFSGLQFPNYSSELNVNALELDDSALYLCASSLGQGYTGELFFGEGSRLTVL.

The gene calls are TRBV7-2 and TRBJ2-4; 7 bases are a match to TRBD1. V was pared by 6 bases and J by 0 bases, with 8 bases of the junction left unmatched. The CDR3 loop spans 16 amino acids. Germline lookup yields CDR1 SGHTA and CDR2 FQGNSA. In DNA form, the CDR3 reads TGTGCCAGCAGTCGACGGACAGGCCTAGCCAAAAACATTCAGTACTTC. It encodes CASSRRTGLAKNIQYF. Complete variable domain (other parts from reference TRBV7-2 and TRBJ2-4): GAGVSQSPSNKVTEKGKDVELRCDPISGHTALYWYRQSLGQGLEFLIYFQGNSAPDKSGLPSDRFSAERTGGSVSTLTIQRTQQEDSAVYLCASSRRTGLAKNIQYFGAGTRLSVL.